These T cell receptor beta chains were read from a single sample in a study of T cell responses to AZD1222 COVID-19 vaccine. Only in-frame clones appear in the TCRdb table, and some are missing; sequencing was by immunoSEQ multiplex PCR. The data show 150,000 to 250,000 clones, approximately 90% seen once. The sample consisted of peripheral blood, taken 28 days after the second AZD1222 dose. Receptor source: an adult who received the AZD1222 COVID-19 vaccine. Both conserved end residues are part of each CDR3. A D gene is named only where the DNA matches it firmly. Size is omitted from some rows. Given values are once, few, many or a class for expanded clones.

clone size,V gene,J gene,D gene,CDR3 protein,CDR3 DNA
NA,TRBV6-6,TRBJ2-1,TRBD2,CASSPKAGTSAYNEQFF,TGTGCCAGCAGTCCAAAAGCCGGGACTAGCGCCTACAATGAGCAGTTCTTC
NA,TRBV12-5,TRBJ1-5,NA,CASGYDQPQHF,TGTGCTAGTGGTTACGACCAGCCCCAGCATTTT
NA,TRBV5-1,TRBJ1-1,NA,CASSLGGPTEAFF,TGCGCCAGCAGCTTGGGGGGGCCCACTGAAGCTTTCTTT
NA,TRBV5-4,TRBJ2-5,NA,CASSLASGRETQYF,TGTGCCAGCAGCTTGGCCTCGGGCAGGGAGACCCAGTACTTC
once,TRBV15,TRBJ1-2,NA,CATSRAHGTAERYGYTF,TGTGCCACCAGCAGAGCACACGGGACGGCAGAAAGATATGGCTACACCTTC
NA,TRBV28,TRBJ2-7,NA,CASSLLGSRYF,TGTGCCAGCAGTTTACTGGGTAGTCGGTACTTC
NA,TRBV6-5,TRBJ2-2,NA,CASSYLGYATGELFF,TGTGCCAGCAGTTACCTAGGGTACGCAACCGGGGAGCTGTTTTTT
NA,TRBV19,TRBJ2-3,TRBD1,CASSARDRGTDTQYF,TGTGCCAGTAGTGCCCGGGACAGGGGCACAGATACGCAGTATTTT
NA,TRBV4-1,TRBJ2-7,NA,CASSQGPFGIYYEQYF,TGCGCCAGCAGCCAAGGACCCTTCGGTATATACTACGAGCAGTACTTC
NA,TRBV29-1,TRBJ2-1,NA,CSVDATGRDEQFF,TGCAGCGTTGACGCTACAGGGAGGGATGAGCAGTTCTTC
NA,TRBV4-2,TRBJ2-7,TRBD1,CASSSQTGTALYEQYF,TGTGCCAGCAGCTCACAAACCGGGACAGCCCTCTACGAGCAGTACTTC
NA,TRBV20-1,TRBJ2-1,NA,CSASPAGKVYSYNEQFF,TGCAGTGCTAGTCCCGCGGGGAAGGTTTACTCCTACAATGAGCAGTTCTTC
once,TRBV18,TRBJ1-2,NA,CASSPPRGGNYGYTF,TGTGCCAGCTCACCACCGCGCGGCGGCAACTATGGCTACACCTTC
NA,TRBV6-6,TRBJ1-6,NA,CASSYPNYNSPLHF,TGTGCCAGCAGTTACCCAAATTATAATTCACCCCTCCACTTT
NA,TRBV5-6,TRBJ2-4,NA,CASSFRAKNIQYF,TGTGCCAGCAGCTTCCGCGCAAAAAACATTCAGTACTTC
NA,TRBV7-2,TRBJ2-3,NA,CASSNHGDTQYF,TGTGCCAGCAGCAACCACGGAGATACGCAGTATTTT
NA,TRBV10-2,TRBJ2-1,NA,CASAARVRGEQFF,TGCGCCAGTGCAGCCCGGGTCAGGGGTGAGCAGTTCTTC
NA,TRBV9,TRBJ1-6,NA,CASSLDRYSPLHF,TGTGCCAGCAGCCTGGACCGCTATTCACCCCTCCACTTT
once,TRBV24-1,TRBJ2-5,TRBD1,CATSERGQGRETQYF,TGTGCCACCAGTGAACGGGGACAGGGGCGAGAGACCCAGTACTTC
NA,TRBV6-5,TRBJ2-7,NA,CASSYSRTAYEQYF,TGTGCCAGCAGTTACTCGAGGACAGCTTACGAGCAGTACTTC
NA,TRBV28,TRBJ1-1,NA,CASRPQDLNTEAFF,TGTGCCAGCAGGCCGCAGGACTTGAACACTGAAGCTTTCTTT
NA,TRBV7-9,TRBJ2-3,NA,CASSLGSTDTQYF,TGTGCCAGCAGCTTAGGTAGCACAGATACGCAGTATTTT
NA,TRBV5-8,TRBJ2-7,TRBD2,CASSLYRPEAGYEQYF,TGTGCCAGCAGCTTGTACAGGCCAGAAGCGGGATACGAGCAGTACTTC
few,TRBV11-2,TRBJ1-5,NA,CASSLGPNQPQHF,TGTGCCAGCAGTCTGGGCCCAAATCAGCCCCAGCATTTT
NA,TRBV18,TRBJ1-2,NA,CASSGTDYGYTF,TGTGCCAGCTCAGGGACGGACTATGGCTACACCTTC
NA,TRBV14,TRBJ2-7,NA,CASSPLDGDEQYF,TGTGCCAGCAGCCCGCTGGACGGGGACGAGCAGTACTTC
NA,TRBV9,TRBJ2-5,NA,CASSPSGGVPQETQYF,TGTGCCAGCAGCCCGAGTGGCGGAGTCCCCCAAGAGACCCAGTACTTC
once,TRBV3-1/TRBV3-2,TRBJ2-1,NA,CASSQDRGLYHNEQFF,TGTGCCAGCAGCCAAGATCGGGGCTTGTACCACAATGAGCAGTTCTTC
NA,TRBV6-5,TRBJ1-1,NA,CASSKYTEAFF,TGTGCCAGCAGCAAGTACACTGAAGCTTTCTTT
NA,TRBV28,TRBJ2-7,NA,CASLDTPYEQYF,TGTGCCAGCCTGGACACCCCCTACGAGCAGTACTTC
NA,TRBV6-5,TRBJ2-1,TRBD2,CASSYLAGRAYNEQFF,TGTGCCAGCAGTTACCTAGCGGGTCGAGCCTACAATGAGCAGTTCTTC
NA,TRBV10-1,TRBJ2-5,TRBD2,CASSLMDSGRQTQYF,TGCGCCAGCAGTCTCATGGATAGCGGGAGACAGACCCAGTACTTC
NA,TRBV24-1,TRBJ2-1,TRBD2,CATSEGSGRYNEQFF,TGTGCCACCAGTGAGGGTAGCGGGAGGTACAATGAGCAGTTCTTC
NA,TRBV11-2,TRBJ1-3,NA,CASSSRPTGLSGNTIYF,TGTGCCAGCAGCTCACGGCCCACAGGGCTTTCTGGAAACACCATATATTTT
NA,TRBV19,TRBJ2-2,TRBD1,CASSPGTGVANTGELFF,TGTGCCAGTAGCCCCGGGACAGGGGTGGCCAACACCGGGGAGCTGTTTTTT
NA,TRBV7-9,TRBJ1-5,TRBD1,CASSSDRAEQPQHF,TGTGCCAGCAGCTCGGACAGGGCGGAACAGCCCCAGCATTTT
once,TRBV11-3,TRBJ2-3,NA,CASSLGGRTDTQYF,TGTGCCAGCAGCTTAGGGGGCCGCACAGATACGCAGTATTTT
NA,TRBV19,TRBJ2-3,NA,CASSIDLIADTQYF,TGTGCCAGTAGTATAGATCTAATTGCAGATACGCAGTATTTT
NA,TRBV15,TRBJ1-2,NA,CATSRGAVDDYGYTF,TGTGCCACCAGCAGAGGGGCAGTCGATGACTATGGCTACACCTTC
NA,TRBV30,TRBJ2-6,NA,CAWSVGSGANVLTF,TGTGCCTGGAGTGTTGGGAGCGGGGCCAACGTCCTGACTTTC
NA,TRBV5-5,TRBJ1-1,NA,CASSLVTGTNTEAFF,TGTGCCAGCAGCTTGGTTACGGGCACGAACACTGAAGCTTTCTTT
NA,TRBV27,TRBJ2-7,NA,CASSYDLDRWYSYEQYF,TGTGCCAGCAGTTACGACCTAGACAGGTGGTACTCCTACGAGCAGTACTTC
NA,TRBV3-1/TRBV3-2,TRBJ1-1,NA,CASRLVGRMNTEAFF,TGTGCCAGCAGGCTAGTCGGACGGATGAACACTGAAGCTTTCTTT
NA,TRBV18,TRBJ2-3,NA,CASSSLGDTQYF,TGTGCCAGCTCCTCCCTAGGCGATACGCAGTATTTT
NA,TRBV30,TRBJ1-1,NA,CAGGWTEAFF,TGTGCCGGGGGGTGGACTGAAGCTTTCTTT
NA,TRBV5-6,TRBJ2-1,NA,CASSLAPEVEQFF,TGTGCCAGCAGCTTGGCGCCAGAGGTTGAGCAGTTCTTC
NA,TRBV30,TRBJ1-3,NA,CASAWGFGNTIYF,TGTGCCTCCGCGTGGGGCTTTGGAAACACCATATATTTT